Following are 28 T cell receptor beta chains from one sample sequenced in a study of neurological immune-mediated disorders. MiXCR was run by TCRdb on the 5' RACE reads, yielding one entry per CDR3 protein. The data show roughly 100,000 distinct CDR3 sequences, around 3.4% seen once. The material sequenced was PBMCs. These receptors all stem from a woman younger than 30 with multiple sclerosis.

This clonotype was counted only a few times. This chain connects TRBV5-1 to TRBJ1-1; TRBD1 matches at 8 bases. Germline V lookup: CDR1 SGHRS, CDR2 YFSETQ. Germline trimming cut 5 bases from V and 1 base from J; bases unmatched to any gene: 4. CDR3 size: 14 residues. The CDR3 nucleotides read TGCGCCAGCAGGATTGGACAGGGGAACACTGAAGCTTTCTTT. Its translation: CASRIGQGNTEAFF.

This clonotype was recorded a few times. In nucleotides, the CDR3 is TGTGCCAGCAGTTACTTGGGGGAAAAACTGTTTTTT. Its protein is CASSYLGEKLFF. This chain joins TRBV6-5 and TRBJ1-4; D is uncertain. V gave up 1 base and J gave up 8 bases, with 5 bases separating them. CDR1 is MNHEY, CDR2 SVGAGI, per germline. The length of the CDR3 is 12 residues.

The sample holds many counts of this clonotype. The chain employs TRBV5-1 and TRBJ1-1, with D possibly being TRBD1 (6 bases). There are 15 residues in the CDR3. Trimming took off 6 bases at V and 1 base at J, with 16 bases between the two ends. Germline loops: CDR1 SGHRS, CDR2 YFSETQ. The CDR3 reads CASTQTGAQNTEAFF. In DNA form, the CDR3 reads TGCGCCAGCACCCAGACGGGGGCACAGAACACTGAAGCTTTCTTT.

This clonotype was detected ten times or more. The V gene is TRBV11-2, the J gene TRBJ1-3, with D unclear. The germline V and J ends were trimmed by 1 base and 16 bases, with 14 bases remaining between them. The CDR3 extends over 12 amino acids. CDR1 SGHAT and CDR2 FQNNGV come from the germline V gene. The CDR3 bases are TGTGCCAGCAGCTTAGCTCTGGGGAACGTTTATTTT. Its protein is CASSLALGNVYF. The variable domain in full, with the rest retrieved from reference TRBV11-2 and TRBJ1-3, is EAGVAQSPRYKIIEKRQSVAFWCNPISGHATLYWYQQILGQGPKLLIQFQNNGVVDDSQLPKDRFSAERLKGVDSTLKIQPAKLEDSAVYLCASSLALGNVYFGEGSWLTVV.

This clonotype was found many times. The chain links TRBV20-1 to TRBJ2-7; TRBD1 aligns across 7 bases. Trimming cost V 3 bases and J 3 bases; bases outside gene matches: 17. Germline assignment: CDR1 DFQATT and CDR2 SNEGSKA (reference sequence). There are 17 residues in the CDR3. CDR3 region: CSARRDRAQGSHYEQYF. In DNA, the CDR3 is TGCAGTGCTAGGAGGGACAGAGCTCAAGGTTCTCACTACGAGCAGTACTTC.

This clonotype has at least ten counts. The genes are TRBV14 and TRBJ2-7; 12 bases match TRBD2. The J segment lost 7 bases and the V segment lost 4 bases, leaving 8 bases of the junction unmatched. The CDR3 is made up of 15 amino acids. Germline V CDR1 and CDR2: SGHDN, FVKESK. The DNA of the CDR3 is TGTGCCAGCAGCCGTGGACTAGCGGGACTGGGGGAGCAGTACTTC. Its protein product is CASSRGLAGLGEQYF.

This clonotype was detected ten times or more. The rearrangement uses TRBV6-2 or TRBV6-3 and TRBJ2-5; no reliable D call. The CDR3 is 16 amino acids. The germline V gene has CDR1 MNHEY and CDR2 SVGEGT. The ends were cut back, 6 bases at V and 0 bases at J, with 17 bases in the middle. CDR3 region: CASSPGLSTYQETQYF. CDR3 nucleotide sequence: TGTGCCAGCAGCCCCGGGCTTTCGACGTACCAAGAGACCCAGTACTTC.

This clonotype was picked up many times. The rearrangement links TRBV29-1 to TRBJ2-5, with D unclear. The CDR3 is 12 amino acids. Germline values: CDR1 SQVTM, CDR2 ANQGSEA. Trimming cost V 3 bases and J 4 bases, with 9 bases left between them. The CDR3 here is CSVDKTGETQYF. The CDR3 nucleotides read TGCAGCGTTGACAAGACGGGAGAGACCCAGTACTTC.

This clonotype was seen repeatedly, ten times or more. V usage is TRBV5-5 and J usage is TRBJ2-7; D is undetermined. Germline assignment: CDR1 SGHKS and CDR2 YYEKEE (reference sequence). CDR3 length equals 14 residues. V lost 0 bases to trimming and J lost 3 bases, with 10 bases between them. The DNA of the CDR3 is TGTGCCAGCAGCTTGGGGCAGCTACGCTACGAGCAGTACTTC. Protein: CASSLGQLRYEQYF.

This clonotype was recorded at least ten times. The chain has TRBV7-9 and TRBJ2-7; D call uncertain. V shed 1 base and J shed 6 bases, with 7 bases lying between them. The CDR3 contains 12 residues. Germline CDR1 SEHNR, CDR2 FQNEAQ (reference sequence). The CDR3 DNA reads as TGTGCCAGCAGCTTAGAAAGGACCGAGCAGTACTTC. It encodes CASSLERTEQYF. The complete variable domain, with remaining parts taken from reference TRBV7-9 and TRBJ2-7, reads DTGVSQNPRHKITKRGQNVTFRCDPISEHNRLYWYRQTLGQGPEFLTYFQNEAQLEKSRLLSDRFSAERPKGSFSTLEIQRTEQGDSAMYLCASSLERTEQYFGPGTRLTVT.

This clonotype was observed at least ten times. The rearrangement links TRBV5-1 to TRBJ1-1; 10 bases match TRBD1. J lost 3 bases, V lost 0 bases, and 8 bases had no gene match. Germline V gene lookup returns CDR1 SGHRS and CDR2 YFSETQ. This CDR3 comprises 17 residues. This CDR3 reads CASSLAGTGVGDTEAFF. Written as DNA, the CDR3 is TGCGCCAGCAGCTTGGCCGGGACAGGGGTCGGGGACACTGAAGCTTTCTTT.

This clonotype has at least ten counts. The chain combines TRBV5-1 with TRBJ1-1; possibly TRBD1 for D (6 bases). The CDR3 length is 15 residues. V shed 0 bases and J shed 8 bases, with 17 bases lying between them. Per the germline V gene, CDR1 is SGHRS and CDR2 is YFSETQ. As DNA, the CDR3 is TGCGCCAGCAGCTTGGCCTCCGGGGGCCACTGGGAAGCTTTCTTT. This codes for CASSLASGGHWEAFF.

This clonotype was observed many times. The CDR3 sequence: CASSQTSGRPYNEQFF. The CDR3 DNA sequence: TGTGCCAGCAGCCAAACTAGCGGGAGACCCTACAATGAGCAGTTCTTC. This chain uses TRBV6-4 with TRBJ2-1; 11 bases match TRBD2. Germline V gene lookup returns CDR1 MRHNA and CDR2 SNTAGT. There are 16 residues in the CDR3. V dropped 6 bases and J dropped 2; count of bases not matched to a gene: 6.

In this sample, this clonotype turned up many times. The rearrangement joins TRBV12-3 or TRBV12-4 to TRBJ1-1; tentative D call: TRBD1 (5 bases). The CDR3 has 12 amino acids. Trimming stripped 11 bases from V and 1 base from J, with 11 bases between. DNA for the CDR3: TGTGCCGGGCGCGGGACGAACACTGAAGCTTTCTTT. As protein: CAGRGTNTEAFF.

This clonotype was detected ten times or more. The chain is built from TRBV3-1 and TRBJ1-6, with D uncertain. CDR3 length equals 14 residues. Trimming removed 5 bases from V and 8 bases from J, with 13 bases in between. Germline assignment: CDR1 LGHDT and CDR2 YNNKEL (reference sequence). The CDR3 sequence: CASSIEGSDSPLHF. The CDR3 DNA sequence: TGTGCCAGCAGCATCGAGGGATCTGATTCACCCCTCCACTTT.

This clonotype was found many times. The chain has TRBV20-1 and TRBJ1-2, with no clear D. Germline V gene data show CDR1 as DFQATT and CDR2 as SNEGSKA (reference sequence). The CDR3 is 13 amino acids. V was trimmed by 6 bases and J by 4 bases, leaving 15 bases between them. The CDR3 coding sequence is TGCAGTGCGACCGGGAGCTCGCCCTATGGCTACACCTTC. This codes for CSATGSSPYGYTF.

This clonotype has a count of ten or more. The chain links TRBV7-9 to TRBJ1-4; 8 positions agree with TRBD1. The CDR3 totals 15 residues. V lost 5 bases, J lost 8 bases, and 10 bases stayed unmatched. Germline CDR1 reads SEHNR; CDR2 reads FQNEAQ (reference sequence). For the CDR3, the DNA is TGTGCCAGCAGCCCGTCTCAGGGGGCGGCGGAAAAACTGTTTTTT. Amino acid sequence: CASSPSQGAAEKLFF.

This clonotype was recorded many times. CDR3 DNA sequence: TGTGCCAGCAGTTACTCTGCCGGGGACACTGAAGCTTTCTTT. It is translated as CASSYSAGDTEAFF. The genes are TRBV6-6 and TRBJ1-1; no clear D. Trimming removed 0 bases at V and 3 bases at J, with 8 bases between. CDR1 is MNHNY and CDR2 is SVGAGI in the germline V gene (reference sequence). The CDR3 length is 14 residues.

This clonotype was detected only a few times. The chain employs TRBV2 and TRBJ2-2; a weak D match, TRBD2 (6 bases). The CDR3 has 15 residues. Trimming cost V 8 bases and J 5 bases, with 18 bases left between them. Looked up from germline, CDR1 is SNHLY and CDR2 is FYNNEI. The CDR3 nucleotides read TGTGCCAGCGCGGAGGGTGCTAGGAGTACCGGGGAGCTGTTTTTT. This sequence encodes CASAEGARSTGELFF.

This clonotype occurred many times. V and J are TRBV20-1 and TRBJ1-2; no reliable D call. The CDR3 is 13 residues long. The V gene lost 4 bases and the J gene lost 4 bases, with 13 bases spanning the gap. In germline, CDR1 is DFQATT, CDR2 SNEGSKA (reference sequence). Written as DNA, the CDR3 is TGCAGTGCTAAGGGCAACCCCACCTATGGCTACACCTTC. It codes for CSAKGNPTYGYTF.

The chain links TRBV5-6 to TRBJ1-1; TRBD1 matches at 8 bases. This CDR3 is 14 amino acids long. Germline V gene sequence: CDR1 SGHDT, CDR2 YYEEEE. V gave up 4 bases and J gave up 1 base; unmatched junction bases: 3. The CDR3 DNA follows: TGTGCCAGCAGCATTGGGACAGGGAACACTGAAGCTTTCTTT. Residues: CASSIGTGNTEAFF.

This clonotype was counted ten times or more. J is TRBJ1-1 and V is TRBV6-2 or TRBV6-3; tentative D call: TRBD1 (5 bases). The germline V gene has CDR1 MNHEY and CDR2 SVGEGT. Trimming removed 2 bases at V and 5 bases at J, with 12 bases between. The CDR3 extends over 14 amino acids. CDR3: CASSYTGEGTEAFF. CDR3 sequence (DNA): TGTGCCAGCAGTTACACCGGGGAGGGGACTGAAGCTTTCTTT.

This clonotype occurred many times. The rearrangement uses TRBV9 and TRBJ2-1; no definite D call. Trimming took off 0 bases at V and 7 bases at J, with 20 bases between the two ends. Germline CDR1 SGDLS, CDR2 YYNGEE. The CDR3 is 17 amino acids. This CDR3 reads CASSVASGLARKNEQFF. CDR3 DNA: TGTGCCAGCAGCGTAGCTTCTGGGTTGGCCAGAAAAAATGAGCAGTTCTTC.

This clonotype came up many times. The chain carries TRBV21-1 and TRBJ1-4; the tabulated D call, TRBD1, remains unverified against the DNA. TRBV21-1 is labeled a pseudogene. This CDR3 region has 16 residues. Here the CDR3 reads CASSRNGARANEKLFF. CDR3 in DNA: TGTGCCAGCAGCCGTAACGGGGCGCGGGCTAATGAAAAACTGTTTTTT.

This chain links TRBV5-1 with TRBJ2-7; 10 bases match TRBD1. This CDR3 region has 16 residues. Germline loops: CDR1 SGHRS, CDR2 YFSETQ. V trimming: 4 bases; J trimming: 2 bases; junction bases outside the gene matches: 9. The DNA of the CDR3 is TGCGCCAGCAGCCCGGGGTCGGGACAGGGGCCCTACGAGCAGTACTTC. It is translated as CASSPGSGQGPYEQYF.

In its sample, this clonotype was seen many times. J is TRBJ2-7 and V is TRBV5-6, with a weak D call TRBD2 (6 bases). V dropped 4 bases and J dropped 2 bases, with 16 bases sitting between them. This CDR3 comprises 15 residues. Per the germline V gene, CDR1 is SGHDT and CDR2 is YYEEEE. The CDR3 spells CASSATGTHPYEQYF. CDR3 sequence (DNA): TGTGCCAGCAGCGCCACCGGGACTCACCCCTACGAGCAGTACTTC.

This clonotype was seen ten or more times. The chain uses TRBV20-1 and TRBJ1-2, with no clear D. Trimming took off 3 bases at V and 2 bases at J, with 10 bases between the two ends. CDR3 size: 13 residues. CDR1 and CDR2 from the germline V gene are DFQATT and SNEGSKA (reference sequence). CDR3 DNA: TGCAGTGCTAGCGATATGGGGAACTATGGCTACACCTTC. As protein: CSASDMGNYGYTF.

The rearrangement links TRBV7-2 to TRBJ1-2, with D possibly being TRBD1 (5 bases). Germline values: CDR1 SGHTA, CDR2 FQGNSA. The V gene lost 1 base and the J gene lost 0 bases, with 15 bases spanning the gap. The CDR3 is made up of 17 amino acids. CDR3 sequence: CASSLGAIGVTNYGYTF. The CDR3 nucleotides are TGTGCCAGCAGCTTAGGGGCCATAGGGGTGACTAACTATGGCTACACCTTC.